The clone carrying this T cell receptor beta chain was seen only a few times. This sample is drawn from a study of blood T cell repertoires in COVID-19. Whole-study context: The United States, Italy and Spain were the sources of the acute and convalescent COVID-19 samples. PBMCs, B-cell-depleted T cells, or T cells provided the cDNA or gDNA that made up the material.

In the source study's methods: Amplification of reference gene primers was used by the study to estimate nucleated cell counts. Profiling relied on immunoSEQ multiplex PCR, and the TCRdb table lists in-frame clones only, not all of them. The V and J calls and the clone size are those of that table, but D and trimming were determined from the DNA. The table shows 140,000 or so clones, with 82% occurring only once. The junction had 10 bases not matched to a gene; V was cut back by 4 bases and J by 6 bases. Germline V lookup: CDR1 LNHDA, CDR2 SQIVND (reference sequence). CDR3 size: 16 residues. Sequencing was done on a sample of peripheral blood. This clonotype was obtained from a woman older than 75 with acute or convalescent COVID-19. This rearrangement joins TRBV19 to TRBJ1-5, with TRBD1 matching over 9 bases. The chain's CDR3 is CASSSGDRVDSQPQHF. The CDR3 coding sequence is TGTGCCAGTAGTAGCGGGGACAGGGTCGACTCTCAGCCCCAGCATTTT.